This T cell receptor beta chain was profiled in a study of blood T cell repertoires in COVID-19. The wider study: Samples representing acute and convalescent COVID-19 were sourced from the United States, Italy and Spain. From T cells, B-cell-depleted T cells, or PBMCs came the material, which was cDNA or gDNA.

The assay was immunoSEQ multiplex PCR, and TCRdb's table has in-frame clones only and misses some. The table has 250,000 or so clones, roughly four fifths seen once. The V gene end was trimmed by 0 bases and the J gene end by 2 bases; junction bases not matched to a gene: 3. From germline, CDR1 is SGDLS and CDR2 YYNGEE. This CDR3 has 16 amino acids. The table lists this clone with a count of one. The sequence came from a man aged 50-59 years with acute or convalescent COVID-19. The chain links TRBV9 to TRBJ2-7, with 12 bases identical to TRBD1. The sequenced material came from peripheral blood. The CDR3 nucleotides are TGTGCCAGCAGCGTAGCGGGACAGGGGGCAACCTACGAGCAGTACTTC. It specifies CASSVAGQGATYEQYF.